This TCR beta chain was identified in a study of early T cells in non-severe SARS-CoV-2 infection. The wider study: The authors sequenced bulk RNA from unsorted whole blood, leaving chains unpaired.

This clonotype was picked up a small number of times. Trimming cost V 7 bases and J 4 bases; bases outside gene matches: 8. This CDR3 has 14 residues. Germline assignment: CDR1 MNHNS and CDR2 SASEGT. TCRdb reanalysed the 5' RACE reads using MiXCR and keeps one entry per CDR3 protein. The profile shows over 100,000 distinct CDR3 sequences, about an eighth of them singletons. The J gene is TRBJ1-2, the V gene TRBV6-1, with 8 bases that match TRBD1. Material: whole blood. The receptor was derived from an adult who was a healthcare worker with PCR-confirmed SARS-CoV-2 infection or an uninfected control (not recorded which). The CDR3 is CASTADRGLYGYTF. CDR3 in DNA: TGTGCCAGCACCGCCGACAGGGGCCTCTATGGCTACACCTTC.